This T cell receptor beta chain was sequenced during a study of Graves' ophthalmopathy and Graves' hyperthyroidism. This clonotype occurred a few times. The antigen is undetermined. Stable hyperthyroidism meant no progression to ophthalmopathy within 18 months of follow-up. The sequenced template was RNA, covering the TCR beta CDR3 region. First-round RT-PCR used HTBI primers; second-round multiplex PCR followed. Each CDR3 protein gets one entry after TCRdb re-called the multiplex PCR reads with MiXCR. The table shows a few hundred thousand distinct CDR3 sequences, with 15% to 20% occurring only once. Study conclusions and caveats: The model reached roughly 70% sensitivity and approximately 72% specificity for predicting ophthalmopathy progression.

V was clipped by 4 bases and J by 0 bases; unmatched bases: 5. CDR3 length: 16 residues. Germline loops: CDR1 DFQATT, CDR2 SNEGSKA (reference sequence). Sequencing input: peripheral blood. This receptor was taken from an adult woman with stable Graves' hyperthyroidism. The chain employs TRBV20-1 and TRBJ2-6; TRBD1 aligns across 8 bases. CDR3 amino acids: CSATGGRGSGANVLTF. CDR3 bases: TGCAGTGCTACAGGGGGCCGAGGCTCTGGGGCCAACGTCCTGACTTTC.